This section outlines one T cell receptor beta chain sequence together with its context. Its specificity is unknown. Measured with immunoSEQ multiplex PCR; TCRdb has only the in-frame clones, and not every one. The sample gives approximately 58,000 clones, 65% to 85% of which show up once; less than 35% is in the top ten. This specimen belongs to a study of lymphopenia after photon versus proton radiotherapy. Study-wide findings and caveats: Oligoclonal CD8+ Temra expansion after nadir drove photon patients' diversity drop. Post-nadir TCR diversity decline inversely tracked overall survival among those who died. Photon-treated patients lost naive T cells and TCR diversity; proton-treated stayed stable. Authors raise, but do not show, better survival with proton therapy.

The CDR3 sequence is 15 residues long. CDR1 and CDR2 (germline): LGHNT, FRNRAP. The V gene end was trimmed by 2 bases and the J gene end by 10 bases; junction bases not matched to a gene: 7. This receptor was taken from a man aged 50 to 60 with gastric cancer. Sequenced material: peripheral blood, taken from a patient treated with photon-based radiotherapy. The chain recombines TRBV12-5 with TRBJ2-7, with 14 positions matching TRBD2. The CDR3 DNA reads as TGTGCTAGTGGTTTGCCCTCCGGGACTAGCGGGAGACAGTACTTC. This encodes CASGLPSGTSGRQYF.